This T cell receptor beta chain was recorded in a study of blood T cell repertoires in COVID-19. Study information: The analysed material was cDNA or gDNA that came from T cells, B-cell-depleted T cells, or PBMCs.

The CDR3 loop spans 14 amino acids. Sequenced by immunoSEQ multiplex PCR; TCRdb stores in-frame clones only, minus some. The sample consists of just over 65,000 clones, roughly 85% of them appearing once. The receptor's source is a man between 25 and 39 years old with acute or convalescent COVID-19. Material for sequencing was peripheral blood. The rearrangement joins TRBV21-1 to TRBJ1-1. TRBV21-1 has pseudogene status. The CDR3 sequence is CASSKTREPGEAFF. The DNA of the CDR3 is TGTGCCAGCAGCAAGACCCGGGAGCCGGGGGAAGCTTTCTTT.